The present T cell receptor (beta chain) was sequenced within a study of Ad26.COV2.S vaccination and SARS-CoV-2 variants (dated by TCRdb to the early 2020s). About the investigation overall: Vaccine-arm donors came from COV1001, a multicentre, randomized, double-blind, placebo-controlled phase I-IIa trial of Ad26.COV2.S in healthy adults. The TCR-sequenced set comprised approximately 32 samples: approximately 19 Ad26.COV2.S vaccine recipients, 5 placebo recipients and 8 SARS-CoV-2 convalescent individuals. Participants in the trial were split at random into five groups of five each, receiving low-dose or high-dose Ad26.COV2.S once or twice, or else placebo on both occasions. Ad26.COV2.S was administered intramuscularly at a dose of 5x10^10 or 1x10^11 viral particles, either as one shot or as two shots given 56 days apart. Throughout the experiments and outcome assessment, investigators stayed blinded to trial group allocation. TCRbeta repertoire sequencing was used to assess the specificity and breadth of SARS-CoV-2-reactive T cell receptors after Ad26.COV2.S vaccination. The full study reports these points: The study lacked the statistical power to compare responses across vaccine doses or regimens. After vaccination, spike-specific CD8+ and CD4+ T cell responses were reported to show substantial breadth. Spike-specific TCR breadth was higher in Ad26.COV2.S recipients than in placebo recipients (P = 0.0014). Vaccine and placebo recipients had similar non-spike TCR breadth, a finding consistent with the vaccine containing only spike. According to the authors, total T cell responses may have been underestimated by the TCR breadth and depth analyses.

A note on this clone: The antigen this receptor binds is unknown. No much larger clone exists at a distance of one base, and base qualities are not known.

From its cysteine to its phenylalanine, the CDR3 spans 18 amino acids. CDR3 DNA only is kept here, 54 bases in frame from base 1. For this chain, trimming is 3 bases at the V end and 1 base at the J end, and the number of junction bases without a gene match is 14. CDR1 is given as SGDLS and CDR2 as YYNGEE, both from the germline V gene. The immunoSEQ Assay was used to sequence TCRbeta CDR3 regions. After extraction, genomic DNA underwent amplification by bias-controlled multiplex PCR, followed by high-throughput sequencing. The source study handled its data this way. Collapsing and filtering of sequences were performed to quantify the absolute abundance of each unique TCRbeta CDR3 region. T cell fraction was estimated by normalizing TCRbeta template counts to usable DNA, which was measured by amplifying reference genes present in all nucleated cells. Repertoire TCRs were annotated as SARS-CoV-2-specific when V gene, CDR3 amino acid sequence and J gene were exactly matched to a known reactive TCR set. The reference SARS-CoV-2 TCR set came from MIRA and was filtered for enrichment in COVID-19-positive ImmuneCODE repertoires, removing public or cross-reactive TCRs. Using the MIRA antigens, annotated TCRs were further analysed by specific ORF or by position within an ORF. Breadth was defined as the number of annotated unique rearrangements divided by the total number of unique productive rearrangements, and depth was defined as the summed frequency of the annotated unique rearrangements. Two-sided Wilcoxon rank-sum tests were applied when comparing TCR breadth between groups. What TCRdb holds here is the immuneACCESS table cut down to in-frame rearrangements. Part of the clones is not present; checked against another copy, under half of the missing clones reflect an unresolved V gene, and the others are unexplained. D and trimming were read from the DNA, whereas the V and J calls and clone size are those reported in that table. The table for this sample lists approximately 240,000 clones; approximately 90% of them were counted only once. About 10% of the sample comes from the top ten.

Read against the paper, the sample's treatment or condition label means: around 19 received Ad26.COV2.S at low or high dose, single or two shots; roughly 5 received placebo; per-sample allocation not given. Repertoires of vaccine and placebo recipients were sequenced from samples collected on day 63 after the first injection. In Cohort 1b, around 25 adults aged 18-55 years were enrolled at a single site in Boston, USA, between 29 July and 7 August 2020. Ad26.COV2.S was a replication-incompetent adenovirus type 26 vector that expressed a prefusion-stabilized SARS-CoV-2 spike protein derived from the original Wuhan strain.

This sequence was found in a person aged 18-60 years who received the Ad26.COV2.S COVID-19 vaccine or a placebo. The sequence is built from TRBV9 and TRBJ1-1; 8 junctional bases match TRBD1. The material was peripheral blood, obtained in a trial of Ad26.COV2.S vaccine versus placebo. The CDR3 loop reads CASSGGPPRQGTNTEAFF. The DNA sequence reads TGTGCCAGCAGCGGAGGACCGCCCCGACAGGGGACGAACACTGAAGCTTTCTTT.